Each of the 19 T cell receptor beta chains below was sequenced from the same sample in a study of beta chain features in type 1 diabetes. Expressed TCRB transcripts were sequenced after all isolated RNA was converted to cDNA. Some clones are missing from TCRdb's copy, which holds only in-frame ones; the method was immunoSEQ multiplex PCR. The sample shows 150,000 to 170,000 clones, 10% of them seen only once. Study findings and constraints: In every one of the four CD4+ subsets, TCRB CDR3s were moderately but significantly shorter in Type 1 diabetes patients.

The antigens for these receptors are not known. The sequencing input was central memory CD4+ T cells from blood. The receptors shown here come from a man aged 30-40 years with type 1 diabetes.

This clone occurred a few times. V gene TRBV4-3 combines with J gene TRBJ2-7; 7 bases match TRBD1. Losses at the gene ends were 0 bases for V and 1 base for J; bases not matched to a gene: 0. Germline CDR1 and CDR2: LGHNA and YSLEER. This CDR3 is 14 amino acids long. CDR3 residues: CASSQDRGSYEQYF. The CDR3 coding sequence is TGCGCCAGCAGCCAAGACAGGGGGTCCTACGAGCAGTACTTC.

This clone was recorded a few times. The chain couples TRBV5-1 to TRBJ2-7, with 8 bases identical to TRBD1. The CDR3 covers 16 residues. The germline gives CDR1 SGHRS, CDR2 YFSETQ. Trimming took 6 bases from V and 7 from J; bases not matched to a gene: 18. CDR3 residues: CASNLGSQGGSEEQYF. The CDR3 region has the DNA TGCGCCAGCAATCTCGGATCACAGGGGGGTTCAGAAGAGCAGTACTTC. The full variable domain, in which reference TRBV5-1 and TRBJ2-7 provide the parts outside the CDR3, is KAGVTQTPRYLIKTRGQQVTLSCSPISGHRSVSWYQQTPGQGLQFLFEYFSETQRNKGNFPGRFSGRQFSNSRSEMNVSTLELGDSALYLCASNLGSQGGSEEQYFGPGTRLTVT.

This clone was counted between two and nine times. This chain links TRBV6-5 with TRBJ1-4; possibly TRBD1 for D (6 bases). V lost 4 bases to trimming and J lost 8 bases, with 14 bases between them. This CDR3 has 14 residues. Germline values: CDR1 MNHEY, CDR2 SVGAGI. The CDR3 sequence is CASSFEYTGEKLFF. The CDR3 bases are TGTGCCAGCAGTTTTGAGTACACAGGGGAAAAACTGTTTTTT.

The chain links TRBV5-1 to TRBJ2-7; 10 bases line up with TRBD1. Trimming removed 4 bases from V and 6 bases from J; junction bases left unmatched: 7. CDR1 is SGHRS and CDR2 is YFSETQ in the germline V gene. The CDR3 loop spans 14 amino acids. The CDR3 spells CASSLTGGRGEQYF. CDR3 DNA sequence: TGCGCCAGCAGCCTGACAGGGGGCCGGGGCGAGCAGTACTTC.

This sequence joins TRBV18 and TRBJ1-1; D is unresolved. Trimming stripped 1 base from V and 1 base from J, with 10 bases between. Germline V CDR1 and CDR2: KGHSH, LQKENI. The CDR3 is 15 residues long. In DNA, the CDR3 is TGTGCCAGCTCACCACGGTCAGACACGAACACTGAAGCTTTCTTT. Protein: CASSPRSDTNTEAFF. The full variable domain, its missing parts supplied by reference TRBV18 and TRBJ1-1, is NAGVMQNPRHLVRRRGQEARLRCSPMKGHSHVYWYRQLPEEGLKFMVYLQKENIIDESGMPKERFSAEFPKEGPSILRIQQVVRGDSAAYFCASSPRSDTNTEAFFGQGTRLTVV.

The J gene is TRBJ2-7, the V gene TRBV7-9; TRBD1 is a possible D gene (6 bases). Germline CDR1 is SEHNR and CDR2 is FQNEAQ (reference sequence). There are 14 residues in the CDR3. The V and J ends lost 6 bases and 0 bases respectively, with 12 bases between them. In DNA form, the CDR3 reads TGTGCCAGCAGGTTCCGGGACACCTCCTACGAGCAGTACTTC. It codes for CASRFRDTSYEQYF.

On this clone: Germline and junction disagree at one end, which may indicate a read error. This chain links TRBV7-9 with TRBJ2-7, with D tentatively TRBD2 (6 bases). The CDR3 runs to 13 residues. Germline-derived CDR1 and CDR2 are SEHNR and FQNEAQ (reference sequence). The CDR3 DNA reads as TGTGCCAGCAGCTTAATGGGACTGGCGGTGGAGGACTTC. It specifies CASSLMGLAVEDF.

There are a few counts of this clone. V is TRBV7-9 and J is TRBJ2-1; D is perhaps TRBD2 (5 bases). V lost 4 bases, J lost 7 bases, and 17 bases lay in between. The length of the CDR3 is 15 residues. Germline CDR1 reads SEHNR; CDR2 reads FQNEAQ (reference sequence). This chain's CDR3 is CASSSHFTSMNEQFF. CDR3 DNA: TGTGCCAGCAGCTCCCACTTTACTAGTATGAATGAGCAGTTCTTC.

The rearrangement links TRBV6-6 to TRBJ1-1, with 8 bases identical to TRBD1. V lost 5 bases and J lost 1; bases outside the gene matches: 0. This CDR3 has 13 amino acids. CDR1 and CDR2 (germline): MNHNY, SVGAGI (reference sequence). In nucleotides, the CDR3 is TGTGCCAGCAGTGACAGGGGGAACACTGAAGCTTTCTTT. Its translation is CASSDRGNTEAFF.

A few counts support this clone. This rearrangement joins TRBV30 to TRBJ1-3, with 9 bases lining up with TRBD1. The CDR3 is 15 amino acids. From germline, CDR1 is GTSNPN and CDR2 SVGIG (reference sequence). Trimming removed 7 bases from V and 3 bases from J; junction bases left unmatched: 10. In DNA form, the CDR3 reads TGTGCCTATGGGGACAGGGCATTATTTGGAAACACCATATATTTT. Amino acid sequence: CAYGDRALFGNTIYF. The full variable domain, completed using reference TRBV30 and TRBJ1-3, is SQTIHQWPATLVQPVGSPLSLECTVEGTSNPNLYWYRQAAGRGLQLLFYSVGIGQISSEVPQNLSASRPQDRQFILSSKKLLLSDSGFYLCAYGDRALFGNTIYFGEGSWLTVV.

In this sample, this clone turned up a few times. This rearrangement joins TRBV9 to TRBJ2-7, with D unresolved. CDR1 SGDLS and CDR2 YYNGEE come from the germline V gene. The V and J ends lost 1 base and 2 bases respectively, with 10 bases between them. The CDR3 consists of 14 residues. The CDR3 DNA is TGTGCCAGCAGCGTATACGACAAGCCCTACGAGCAGTACTTC. Its protein product is CASSVYDKPYEQYF.

The chain is built from TRBV7-2 and TRBJ1-1; no clear D gene. Germline V gives CDR1 SGHTA, CDR2 FQGNSA. The CDR3 runs 14 residues. V gave up 5 bases and J gave up 0 bases, with 10 bases separating them. The CDR3 nucleotides are TGTGCCAGCAGCGTCTCCCGTATGAACACTGAAGCTTTCTTT. Translation: CASSVSRMNTEAFF.

The chain is built from TRBV19 and TRBJ2-2; the D gene is possibly TRBD2 (6 bases). This CDR3 contains 18 residues. Trimming left V 7 bases short and J 0 bases short, with 21 bases between. Germline V gene sequence: CDR1 LNHDA, CDR2 SQIVND (reference sequence). CDR3 residues: CASTRTPGSVTNTGELFF. CDR3 sequence (DNA): TGTGCCAGTACCAGAACTCCCGGGAGCGTGACGAACACCGGGGAGCTGTTTTTT.

This clone was seen more than once but under ten times. This chain uses TRBV14 with TRBJ1-1; D is unclear. The CDR3 totals 13 residues. Trimming stripped 2 bases from V and 3 bases from J, with 7 bases between. CDR1 is SGHDN and CDR2 is FVKESK in the germline V gene. The CDR3 reads CASSQNTHTEAFF. CDR3 sequence (DNA): TGTGCCAGCAGCCAAAATACACACACTGAAGCTTTCTTT.

In this sample, this clone turned up a few times. Germline is not matched at one junction end, which may reflect a read error. This chain uses TRBV7-9 with TRBJ2-2; D uncertain. Germline lookup yields CDR1 SEHNR and CDR2 FQNEAQ (reference sequence). The CDR3 loop spans 14 amino acids. The CDR3 DNA sequence: TGTGCCAGCAGTCTCGACCCGACTCCCGGCGAGCTGTTTTTT. Its protein product is CASSLDPTPGELFF.

In this sample, this clone turned up a few times. The sample contains more than one DNA sequence encoding this CDR3. The chain has TRBV29-1 and TRBJ2-3; tentative D call: TRBD2 (6 bases). Deletions cut 1 base from V and 4 bases from J, with 6 bases between. The CDR3 loop spans 12 amino acids. From germline, CDR1 is SQVTM and CDR2 ANQGSEA. The CDR3 DNA reads as TGCAGCGTTGAAGCGGGAGCAGATACGCAGTATTTT. This gives the protein CSVEAGADTQYF.

The V call is TRBV2, the J call TRBJ1-1, with D possibly TRBD1 on 6 matching bases. The V gene lost 7 bases and the J gene lost 1 base, with 13 bases spanning the gap. The CDR3 runs to 14 residues. In germline, CDR1 is SNHLY, CDR2 FYNNEI. The CDR3 sequence is CASTRGQWNTEAFF. In DNA form, the CDR3 reads TGTGCCAGCACCCGAGGACAGTGGAACACTGAAGCTTTCTTT.

In this sample, this clone turned up a few times. This sequence joins TRBV19 and TRBJ1-4; TRBD1 agrees at 8 bases. Germline V CDR1 and CDR2: LNHDA, SQIVND (reference sequence). Trimming took 3 bases from V and 6 from J; bases not matched to a gene: 6. The CDR3 has 15 residues. The DNA of the CDR3 is TGTGCCAGTAGTATTTGGACAGGGCCTGATGAAAAACTGTTTTTT. Amino acid sequence: CASSIWTGPDEKLFF.

This clone was observed a few times. The sample has other DNA sequences that encode this CDR3 too. The genes are TRBV28 and TRBJ2-1, with TRBD1 identical over 9 bases. The V segment lost 1 base and the J segment 1 base; nucleotides outside the gene matches: 2. CDR1 and CDR2 from the germline V gene are MDHEN and SYDVKM. There are 16 residues in the CDR3. Written as DNA, the CDR3 is TGTGCCAGCAGTTTATCGGGACAGGGTTCCTACAATGAGCAGTTCTTC. This sequence encodes CASSLSGQGSYNEQFF.